This TCR beta chain was obtained from a study of regulatory T cells in long-lasting Graves disease. About the research overall: Persistent Graves' disease denoted over 5 years of antithyroid drugs plus positive TSH receptor antibodies. General study findings and limits: Thyroid tissue went unexamined; only peripheral blood was analyzed.

For TCR beta, libraries came from iRepertoire HTBI primers and Arm-PCR of CDR3 regions. TCRdb itself ran the multiplex PCR reads through MiXCR, one entry per CDR3 protein. The sample gives roughly 500,000 distinct CDR3 sequences, around a fifth of which show up once; roughly 14% is in the top ten. Time point: persistent/refractory GD, antithyroid drugs over 5 years with positive TRAb. The authors made the TCR library using RNA they extracted from PBMCs. Clinicians diagnosed Graves' disease using American Thyroid Association guidelines. As regards this clonotype: Its antigen remains unknown.

The CDR3 runs 15 residues. Deletions cut 2 bases from V and 4 bases from J, with 11 bases between. Germline values: CDR1 ENHRY, CDR2 SYGVKD. The TCR comes from a female donor with Graves disease. The V gene is TRBV10-3, the J gene TRBJ2-2, with unresolved D. The sample consisted of peripheral blood mononuclear cells (PBMCs), taken when the disease was refractory, from a patient treated with antithyroid drugs. The CDR3 DNA follows: TGTGCCATCAGTGAGACTGGGTTTAGCACCGGGGAGCTGTTTTTT. This translates into CAISETGFSTGELFF.